Sequencing of this TCR beta chain was carried out in a study of T cells in Graves' hyperthyroidism and ophthalmopathy. Patients between 18 and 65 years old had hyperthyroidism, newly diagnosed and lasting under 2 months. Patients were excluded for uncontrolled infection, other autoimmune disease, pregnancy or lactation. Diagnoses used clinical symptoms, serum thyroxine and TRAb, thyroid ultrasound and orbital computed tomography. Amplification of TCR beta CDR3 regions was performed using RNA transcripts as template. The HTBI set primed first-round TCR CDR3 RT-PCR. TCRdb used MiXCR to reprocess the multiplex PCR reads, holding one entry per CDR3 protein. The data hold more than 550,000 distinct CDR3 sequences, with about 18% observed a single time. The V gene lost 0 bases and the J gene lost 0 bases, with 15 bases spanning the gap. CDR3 length equals 18 residues. Germline V gene data show CDR1 as MNHNY and CDR2 as SVGAGI (reference sequence).

The TCR sequence derives from a man aged 50-59 years with Graves' hyperthyroidism. This sequence joins TRBV6-6 and TRBJ1-5; D perhaps matches TRBD1 (5 bases). Sequencing was carried out using blood. CDR3 in DNA: TGTGCCAGCAGTTACTCGGGAGCGGGGGGTTATAGCAATCAGCCCCAGCATTTT. Protein product: CASSYSGAGGYSNQPQHF.